This TCR beta chain appears in the sequencing data of a study of blood T cells in healthy people across ages. Study conclusions and caveats: Naive CD4+ cell counts and diversity both ran higher in long-lived than in aged donors.

Details on this clonotype: Its matching antigen is unknown.

A second PCR, run for roughly 7 to 12 cycles, used a sample-barcoded 5' primer plus a J-beta primer mix. Using its own MiXCR run on the 5' RACE reads, TCRdb lists one record per CDR3 protein. The sample includes 500,000 to 550,000 distinct CDR3 sequences, less than 25% seen only once; the top ten take 8.5% to 9.5%. This CDR3 contains 12 residues. From germline, CDR1 is MDHEN and CDR2 SYDVKM. Trimming stripped 2 bases from V and 5 bases from J, with 6 bases between. These data were also reused for a study on T cells of mothers and their children.

This clonotype originated in a boy aged 5-17 years in good health. Sequenced material: blood. The J gene is TRBJ1-2, the V gene TRBV28; the D is unclear. The CDR3 sequence is CASSLMGYGYTF. CDR3 DNA sequence: TGTGCCAGCAGTTTAATGGGGTATGGCTACACCTTC.